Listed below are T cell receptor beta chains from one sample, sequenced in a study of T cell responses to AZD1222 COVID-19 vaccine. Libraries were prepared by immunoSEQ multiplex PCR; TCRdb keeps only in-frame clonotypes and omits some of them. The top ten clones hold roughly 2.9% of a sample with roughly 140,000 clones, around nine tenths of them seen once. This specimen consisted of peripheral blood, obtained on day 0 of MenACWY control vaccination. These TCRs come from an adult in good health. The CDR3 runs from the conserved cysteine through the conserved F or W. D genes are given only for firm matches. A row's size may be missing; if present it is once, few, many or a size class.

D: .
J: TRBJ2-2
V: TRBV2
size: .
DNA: TGTGCCAGCAGTCCTCGACAGGGTCGGGGGACCGGGGAGCTGTTTTTT
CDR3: CASSPRQGRGTGELFF

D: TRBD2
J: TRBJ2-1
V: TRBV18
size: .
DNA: TGTGCCAGCTCACCTAGACTAGCGGGGGACGCTAAGTACAATGAGCAGTTCTTC
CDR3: CASSPRLAGDAKYNEQFF

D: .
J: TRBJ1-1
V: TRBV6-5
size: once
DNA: TGTGCCAGCAACAGACAGCGGAACACTGAAGCTTTCTTT
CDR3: CASNRQRNTEAFF

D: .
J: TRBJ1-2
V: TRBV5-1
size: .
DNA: TGCGCCAGTACGGCGGGCTTGGGCTATGGCTACACCTTC
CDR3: CASTAGLGYGYTF

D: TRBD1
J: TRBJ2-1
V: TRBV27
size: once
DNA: TGTGCCAGCAGTTCTTTACAACACCGGGACAGGGGGCGAAATGAGCAGTTCTTC
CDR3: CASSSLQHRDRGRNEQFF

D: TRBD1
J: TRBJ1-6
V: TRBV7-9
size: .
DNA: TGTGCCAGCAGCCCCCTAGCGACAGGGGGAGACCTCCACTTT
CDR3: CASSPLATGGDLHF

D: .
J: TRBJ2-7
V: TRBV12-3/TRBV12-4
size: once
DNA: TGTGCCAGCAGTCCCCGGGACGGCTACGAGCAGTACTTC
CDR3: CASSPRDGYEQYF

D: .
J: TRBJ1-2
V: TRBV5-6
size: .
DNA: TGTGCCAGCAGCTTCGGCAGGGCCGACTATGGCTACACCTTC
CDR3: CASSFGRADYGYTF

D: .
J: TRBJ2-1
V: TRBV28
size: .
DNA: TGTGCCAGCAGTTTACCGCCGCAGCAGTTCTTC
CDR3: CASSLPPQQFF

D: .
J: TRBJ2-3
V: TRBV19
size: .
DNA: TGTGCCAGTAGCACGGTGCCCGCCGATACGCAGTATTTT
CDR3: CASSTVPADTQYF

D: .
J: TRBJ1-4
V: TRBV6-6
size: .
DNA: TGTGCCAGCAGTTACACACAAAGCGGGCGGAATGAAAAACTGTTTTTT
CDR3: CASSYTQSGRNEKLFF

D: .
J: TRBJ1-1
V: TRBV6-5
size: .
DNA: TGTGCCAGCGGACAGTTGGGCACTGAAGCTTTCTTT
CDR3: CASGQLGTEAFF

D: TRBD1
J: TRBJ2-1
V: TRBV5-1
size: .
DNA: TGCGCCAGCAGGTCCGGGACAGGGGGCAATGAGCAGTTCTTC
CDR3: CASRSGTGGNEQFF

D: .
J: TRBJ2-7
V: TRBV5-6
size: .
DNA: TGTGCCAGCAGCCCCACCGGGACGGACTCCTACGAGCAGTACTTC
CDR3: CASSPTGTDSYEQYF

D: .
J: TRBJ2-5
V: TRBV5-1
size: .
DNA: TGCGCCAGCCGAGAGGGCGGACCCCAAGAGACCCAGTACTTC
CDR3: CASREGGPQETQYF

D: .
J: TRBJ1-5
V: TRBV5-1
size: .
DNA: TGCGCCAGCAGCTTGGATGGAGGGCGGGAGAAGCCCCAGCATTTT
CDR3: CASSLDGGREKPQHF

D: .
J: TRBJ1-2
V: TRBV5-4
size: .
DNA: TGTGCCAGCAACTTGGACAGTACTTATGGCTACACCTTC
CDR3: CASNLDSTYGYTF

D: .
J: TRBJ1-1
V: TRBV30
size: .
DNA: TGTGCCTGGAGTGTATCAATTACGAGAACTGAAGCTTTCTTT
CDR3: CAWSVSITRTEAFF

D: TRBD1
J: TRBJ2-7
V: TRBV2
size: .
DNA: TGTGCCAGCAGTGCTTGGACAGGGGGCTCCTACGAGCAGTACTTC
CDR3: CASSAWTGGSYEQYF

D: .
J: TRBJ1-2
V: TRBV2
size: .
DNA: TGTGCCAGCAGTGAAGGAAGAAGGGGCCTTCCTAACTATGGCTACACCTTC
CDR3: CASSEGRRGLPNYGYTF

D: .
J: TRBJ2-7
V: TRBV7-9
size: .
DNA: TGTGCCAGCAGCTTAGTACGGTACGAGCAGTACTTC
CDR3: CASSLVRYEQYF

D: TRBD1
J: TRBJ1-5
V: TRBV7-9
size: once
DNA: TGTGCCAGCAGCCACGACAGGGGAGGCAATCAGCCCCAGCATTTT
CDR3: CASSHDRGGNQPQHF

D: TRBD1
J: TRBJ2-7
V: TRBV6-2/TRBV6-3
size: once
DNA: TGTGCCAGCAGTTACTCGTGGGACAGCTTATCCTACGAGCAGTACTTC
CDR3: CASSYSWDSLSYEQYF

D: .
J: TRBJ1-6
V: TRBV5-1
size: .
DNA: TGCGCCAGCAGCTTGTCGGGGAATGTTAATTCACCCCTCCACTTT
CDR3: CASSLSGNVNSPLHF

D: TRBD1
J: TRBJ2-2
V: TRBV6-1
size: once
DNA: TGTGCCAGCAGTGAAGTGACAGGGTTGGCCGGGGAGCTGTTTTTT
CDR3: CASSEVTGLAGELFF

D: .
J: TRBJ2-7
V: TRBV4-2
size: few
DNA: TGTGCCAGCAGCCAAGGGCTAGCCATGGGGTACGAGCAGTACTTC
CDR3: CASSQGLAMGYEQYF